Below, one TCR beta chain is given with its context. What it binds is not known. The germline CDR1 and CDR2 sequences are LGHNA and YSLEER. The CDR3 has 16 amino acids. The V and J ends lost 0 bases and 0 bases respectively, with 12 bases between them. TCRdb keeps only in-frame clones here, not all; method: immunoSEQ multiplex PCR. The sample holds about 56,000 clones, approximately 93% seen once. Separate from the roughly 710-subject first cohort, the roughly 130-subject validation cohort was the one that the donors belonged to. The source of the sample is a study of cytomegalovirus exposure and HLA in healthy donors. Study-level findings and limits: The study listed about 150 cytomegalovirus-associated TCR beta chains. The authors confirmed in vitro that a few CMV-associated chains were specific for CMV antigens. Cytomegalovirus status was reportedly diagnosed by the classifier with high sensitivity and specificity.

Sequenced: PBMCs. The chain carries TRBV4-3 and TRBJ2-7, with a tentative D call TRBD2 (7 bases). The origin of this receptor is a woman aged 18-29 years in good health and CMV-seropositive. DNA of the CDR3: TGCGCCAGCAGCCAAGATCGGGGGGACAACTCCTACGAGCAGTACTTC. It specifies CASSQDRGDNSYEQYF.